This TCR beta chain is from a study of shared clonotypes between healthy human individuals. Among the donors, all were Caucasian adults who lived in Nashville, Tennessee. It was 200 to 250 ng DNA, 28,000 or so T cell genomes, that sorted-subset replicate PCRs used. Using immunoSEQ multiplex PCR, the repertoire was profiled, and TCRdb retains in-frame clones only, with some absent. Of about 700,000 clones in the sample, under 80% were seen once. Study-wide findings and caveats: Despite large depth, sorted-subset datasets appeared incompletely sequenced. Estimated richness was generally greater in naive than memory subsets.

As for this clone: Its antigen is still unknown. Other DNA sequences in the same sample also yield this CDR3.

Germline V gene sequence: CDR1 SGHRS, CDR2 YFSETQ. The length of the CDR3 is 15 residues. Trimming took 3 bases from V and 5 from J, leaving 15 bases between them. J is TRBJ1-5 and V is TRBV5-1, with D possibly matching TRBD1 (5 bases). This receptor was taken from a woman aged 30 to 39 in good health. What was sequenced was memory CD4+ T cells sorted from blood. Subset here: CD45RA-negative fraction. CDR3 sequence: CASSWTGGKDQPQHF. For the CDR3, the DNA is TGCGCCAGCAGCTGGACCGGGGGGAAGGATCAGCCCCAGCATTTT. Based on the CDR3 plus reference TRBV5-1 and TRBJ1-5, the full variable domain is KAGVTQTPRYLIKTRGQQVTLSCSPISGHRSVSWYQQTPGQGLQFLFEYFSETQRNKGNFPGRFSGRQFSNSRSEMNVSTLELGDSALYLCASSWTGGKDQPQHFGDGTRLSIL.